This T cell receptor beta chain is from a study of cytomegalovirus exposure and HLA in healthy donors. With 60 Vbeta and 13 Jbeta primers, the PCR was carried out. This table comes from immunoSEQ multiplex PCR, and its TCRdb copy is limited to in-frame clones, with some not included. The sample includes under 150,000 clones, about 86% of them seen just once. Study-wide results and caveats: In vitro testing confirmed three CMV-associated chains as specific for CMV antigens. Productive rates of about 90% or about 30% were seen for most TCR beta V segments in an earlier analysis.

In the case of this clone: Its antigen is as yet unknown.

The CDR3 spans 14 residues. Trimming took off 5 bases at V and 3 bases at J, with 13 bases between the two ends. Germline V lookup: CDR1 LNHDA, CDR2 SQIVND (reference sequence). This TCR was recovered from a man younger than 30 in good health and CMV-seronegative. The V gene is TRBV19, the J gene TRBJ1-2; D may be TRBD1 (6 bases). The sample was PBMCs. This CDR3 reads CASSVLNRDYGYTF. CDR3 nucleotide sequence: TGTGCCAGTAGTGTTTTAAACAGGGACTATGGCTACACCTTC.